This TCR beta chain was recorded in a study of T cell responses to AZD1222 COVID-19 vaccine (dated by TCRdb to the early 2020s). For the study in its entirety: A total of more than 230 trial participants underwent TCR sequencing, of whom about 210 had received two doses of AZD1222 and 26 had received two doses of the MenACWY control vaccine. Trial participants were enrolled into age subgroups of 18-55, 56-69 and 70-plus years, which contained about 160, 30 and 59 TCR-sequenced participants, respectively. Study-wide findings and limitations: In the small 56-69-year group, the increase in depth fell short of significance, most likely because of low power. A significant rise in spike-specific TCR breadth and depth was observed after two AZD1222 doses relative to day 0 and relative to MenACWY recipients. Participants were mostly white British, with more females than males. The authors suggested clonal diversity may have been underestimated. Conclusions about previously exposed vaccinees are limited because only six or seven AZD1222 recipients were SARS-CoV-2 seropositive at baseline. Reportedly, almost half of the unique spike-specific TCRs recognized epitopes lying outside the regions that are mutated in the B.1.351 and B.1.1.7 variants. The whole spike protein was spanned by vaccine-associated CD4 TCRs, and dominant responses were seen in regions 160-218 and 743-854. Because no day 14 peak-response samples were available, the repertoires could be characterized only after the peak T cell response.

Read against the paper, the sample's time point label means: about 28 days (+/-7) after the second vaccine dose. Because spike-specific TCR depth and breadth did not differ between the two schedules, AZD1222 recipients who got a second dose at roughly 4 weeks were pooled with those who got a second dose at roughly 12 weeks. The vaccinee samples were drawn from two UK trials, COV001 and COV002, one of which was a single-blind randomized controlled phase 2/3 trial testing AZD1222 (ChAdOx1 nCoV-19) in healthy adults. For TCRbeta chain sequencing, PBMC samples were collected from trial participants at day 0 and at day 28 after the second dose. In the case of this clone: Its recognized antigen is unknown. Per-base qualities were not stored, and no clone one base away is much larger.

The CDR3 regions of human TCRbeta chains were analyzed by immunosequencing. As for the original processing: Repertoire TCRs were checked for matches against a reference library of SARS-CoV-2-specific TCRs that had been generated using the MIRA antigen-specificity platform. Breadth was defined as the fraction of unique TCRs that were SARS-CoV-2-associated. Depth was defined as the fraction of total T cells that were SARS-CoV-2-associated. Each spike-specific TCR was assigned to its reactive spike region and to a CD4 or CD8 class using the MIRA data. Log10-transformed breadth and depth values were compared by one-way ANOVA with Sidak's multiple comparisons tests. Not all clones reach the TCRdb copy of this immuneACCESS table, which keeps in-frame sequences only. Checked studies attribute under half of the gap to unresolved V genes and leave the rest unexplained. V and J calls and clone size are as listed in that table; D and trimming were resolved from the DNA. The sample table records 150,000 to 200,000 clones; 90% of these occur just once. The ten largest make up about 5.9% of the sample.

This sequence originates from an adult who received the AZD1222 COVID-19 vaccine. This sample comprised peripheral blood, obtained 28 days after the second AZD1222 dose.

The CDR3 region reads CAWSVLAGKGLADNEQFF. The DNA sequence reads TGTGCCTGGAGTGTACTGGCCGGGAAGGGACTAGCGGACAATGAGCAGTTCTTC. The chain uses TRBV30 and TRBJ2-1, with 11 junctional bases fitting TRBD2. V and J are trimmed by 0 bases and 5 bases, and the gene matches miss 12 bases of the junction. Taken from the germline V gene (reference sequence), the CDR1 and CDR2 loops are GTSNPN and SVGIG. The CDR3 holds 18 amino acids from the cysteine to the phenylalanine. The retained sequence is limited to the CDR3, 54 bases, with the frame set at the first base.